This T cell receptor (beta chain) appears in the sequencing data of a study of T-cell reconstitution after alpha-beta-depleted transplantation in children. TCRbeta library preparation incorporated unique molecular identifiers. TCRdb re-called the PCR reads through MiXCR, storing one row per CDR3 protein. This sample has 450,000 to 600,000 distinct CDR3 sequences, with about 31% found just once. The length of the CDR3 is 17 residues. V was pared by 2 bases and J by 1 base, with 17 bases between. V gene TRBV12-3 or TRBV12-4 combines with J gene TRBJ1-1; weak D call: TRBD1 (6 bases). The specimen was PBMCs from the stem cell graft donor, collected from the stem cell graft. The origin of this receptor is a human donor who donated a stem cell graft to a child with aplastic anemia. CDR3 nucleotides: TGTGCCAGCAGTTTATACAGGGACGGGGGTAGGAACACTGAAGCTTTCTTT. Its protein product is CASSLYRDGGRNTEAFF.